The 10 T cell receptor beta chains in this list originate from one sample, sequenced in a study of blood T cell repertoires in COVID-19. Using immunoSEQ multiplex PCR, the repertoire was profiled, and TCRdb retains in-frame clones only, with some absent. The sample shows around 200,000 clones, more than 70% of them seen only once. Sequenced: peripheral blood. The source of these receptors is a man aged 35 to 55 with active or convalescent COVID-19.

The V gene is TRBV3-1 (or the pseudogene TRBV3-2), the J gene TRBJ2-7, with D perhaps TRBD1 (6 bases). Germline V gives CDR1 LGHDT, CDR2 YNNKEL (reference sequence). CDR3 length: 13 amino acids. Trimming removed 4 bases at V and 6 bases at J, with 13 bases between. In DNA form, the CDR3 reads TGTGCCAGCAGCCCGGTCAGGGGCGGCGAGCAGTACTTC. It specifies CASSPVRGGEQYF.

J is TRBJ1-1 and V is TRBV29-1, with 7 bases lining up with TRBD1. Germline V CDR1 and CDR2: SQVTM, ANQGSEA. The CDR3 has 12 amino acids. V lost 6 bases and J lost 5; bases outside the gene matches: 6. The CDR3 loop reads CSVERGRTEAFF. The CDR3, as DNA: TGCAGCGTAGAAAGGGGGCGGACTGAAGCTTTCTTT.

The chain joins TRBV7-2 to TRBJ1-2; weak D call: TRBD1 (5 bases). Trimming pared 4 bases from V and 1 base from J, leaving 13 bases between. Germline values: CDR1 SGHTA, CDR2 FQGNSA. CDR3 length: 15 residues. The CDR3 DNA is TGTGCCAGCAGCTCCCAGGGTTGGTTTAACTATGGCTACACCTTC. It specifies CASSSQGWFNYGYTF. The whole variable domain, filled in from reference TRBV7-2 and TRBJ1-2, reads GAGVSQSPSNKVTEKGKDVELRCDPISGHTALYWYRQSLGQGLEFLIYFQGNSAPDKSGLPSDRFSAERTGGSVSTLTIQRTQQEDSAVYLCASSSQGWFNYGYTFGSGTRLTVV.

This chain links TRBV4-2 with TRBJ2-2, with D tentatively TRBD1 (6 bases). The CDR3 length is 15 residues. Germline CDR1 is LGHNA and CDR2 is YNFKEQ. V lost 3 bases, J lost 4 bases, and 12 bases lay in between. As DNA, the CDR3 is TGTGCCAGCAGCCACGGACAGCCGGGCACCGGGGAGCTGTTTTTT. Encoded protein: CASSHGQPGTGELFF.

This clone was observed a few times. The CDR3 protein is CASSNTRQGRGARNQPQHF. The CDR3 region has the DNA TGTGCCAGCAGTAACACTCGACAGGGAAGAGGGGCTCGAAATCAGCCCCAGCATTTT. The chain uses TRBV2 and TRBJ1-5; TRBD1 matches 7 bases. This CDR3 region has 19 residues. Per germline, CDR1 SNHLY and CDR2 FYNNEI. Trimming at V came to 5 bases and at J to 4 bases, leaving 20 bases not matched to a gene.

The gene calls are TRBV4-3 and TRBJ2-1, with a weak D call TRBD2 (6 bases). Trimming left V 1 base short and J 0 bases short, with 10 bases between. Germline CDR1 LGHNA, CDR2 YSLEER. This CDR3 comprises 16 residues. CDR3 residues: CASSQVLASSYNEQFF. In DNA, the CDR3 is TGCGCCAGCAGCCAAGTTCTAGCGAGCTCCTACAATGAGCAGTTCTTC.

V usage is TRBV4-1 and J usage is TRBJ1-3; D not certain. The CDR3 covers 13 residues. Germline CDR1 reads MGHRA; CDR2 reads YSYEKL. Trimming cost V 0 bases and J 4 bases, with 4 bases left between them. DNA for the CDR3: TGCGCCAGCAGCCAAGATGAGGGAAACACCATATATTTT. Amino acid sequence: CASSQDEGNTIYF.

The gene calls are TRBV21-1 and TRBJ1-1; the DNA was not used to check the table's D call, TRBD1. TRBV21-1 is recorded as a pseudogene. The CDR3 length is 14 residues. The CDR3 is CASSNSTGYGEAFF. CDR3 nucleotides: TGTGCCAGCAGCAACTCAACAGGGTACGGTGAAGCTTTCTTT.

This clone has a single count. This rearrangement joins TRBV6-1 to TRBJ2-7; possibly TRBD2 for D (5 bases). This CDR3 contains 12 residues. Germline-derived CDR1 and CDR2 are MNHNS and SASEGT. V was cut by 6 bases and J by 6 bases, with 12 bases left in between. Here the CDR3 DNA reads TGTGCCAGCAGCTCGGACGGAGGCGAGCAGTACTTC. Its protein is CASSSDGGEQYF.

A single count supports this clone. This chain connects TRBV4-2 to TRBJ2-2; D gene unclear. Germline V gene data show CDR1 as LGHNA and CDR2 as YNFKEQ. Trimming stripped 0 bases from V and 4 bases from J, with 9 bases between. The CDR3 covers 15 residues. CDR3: CASSQDSTPTGELFF. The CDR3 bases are TGTGCCAGCAGCCAAGATTCGACTCCCACCGGGGAGCTGTTTTTT.